This entry describes one T cell receptor (beta chain). Antigen specificity is unknown. The data belong to a study of CD4+ T cells in melanoma. Overall study findings and caveats: Neoantigen-specific CD4+ T cells in melanoma reportedly had diverse differentiation states. CD8+ T cell, macrophage and B cell function reportedly correlated with neoantigen-specific CD4+ T cells.

The data were produced by immunoSEQ multiplex PCR, yet TCRdb's version contains in-frame clones alone and is incomplete. The table includes 110,000 to 150,000 clones, approximately 91% detected once. CDR1 and CDR2 (germline): SGHAT, FQNNGV. The CDR3 runs to 13 residues. V shed 1 base and J shed 7 bases, with 10 bases lying between them. The receptor's source is a human donor with melanoma. The rearrangement uses TRBV11-2 and TRBJ1-2; D gene uncertain. CDR3 in amino acids: CASSLARGFGYTF. For the CDR3, the DNA is TGTGCCAGCAGCTTAGCTCGAGGGTTTGGCTACACCTTC.